The 21 T cell receptor beta chains below come from one sample, sequenced in a study of T-cell memory formation after mild COVID-19. Using its own MiXCR run on the 5' RACE reads, TCRdb lists one record per CDR3 protein. Of about 430,000 distinct CDR3 sequences detected, less than 25% appear once; the ten largest clones hold roughly 9.7%. The sample comprised PBMCs or a T cell subset sorted from them (not recorded which). These receptors were taken from an adult woman who had mild COVID-19 (a few samples of this study predate the infection). Cell type and time point are not known.

This clonotype was counted between two and nine times. J is TRBJ2-7 and V is TRBV4-1; the D gene could be TRBD1 or TRBD2 (5 bases each). In germline, CDR1 is MGHRA, CDR2 YSYEKL. V lost 1 base and J lost 4, with 14 bases in between. The CDR3 consists of 15 residues. The CDR3 bases are TGCGCCAGCAGCCAAGTAGGGACCGGTAATTACGAGCAGTACTTC. The encoded protein is CASSQVGTGNYEQYF.

This chain connects TRBV3-1 to TRBJ2-7; possible D gene TRBD1, 5 bases. V was shortened by 4 bases and J by 2 bases, with 12 bases between the two germline ends. The CDR3 has 14 residues. Per germline, CDR1 LGHDT and CDR2 YNNKEL (reference sequence). The CDR3 DNA follows: TGTGCCAGCAGCCCAACCGACAGAGCCTACGAGCAGTACTTC. Its translation: CASSPTDRAYEQYF.

The sample holds a few counts of this clonotype. The chain has TRBV5-6 and TRBJ2-3; tentative D call: TRBD1 (5 bases). The CDR3 covers 15 residues. V gave up 0 bases and J gave up 2 bases, with 10 bases separating them. Germline CDR1 reads SGHDT; CDR2 reads YYEEEE. The CDR3 DNA follows: TGTGCCAGCAGCTTGGCTCAGGGTTACACAGATACGCAGTATTTT. This codes for CASSLAQGYTDTQYF.

This clonotype was seen a handful of times. The V and J genes are TRBV9 and TRBJ1-2; 7 bases agree with TRBD1. The germline V gene has CDR1 SGDLS and CDR2 YYNGEE. The J segment lost 5 bases and the V segment lost 0 bases, leaving 10 bases of the junction unmatched. The length of the CDR3 is 16 residues. The CDR3 loop is CASSVAPAGGLYGYTF. CDR3 coding DNA: TGTGCCAGCAGCGTAGCCCCCGCAGGGGGACTATATGGCTACACCTTC.

This clonotype was observed a few times. The chain is built from TRBV4-1 and TRBJ1-3; D not certain. V gave up 1 base and J gave up 2 bases, with 9 bases separating them. This CDR3 is 15 amino acids long. The germline gives CDR1 MGHRA, CDR2 YSYEKL. In DNA, the CDR3 is TGCGCCAGCAGCCAAGGACCACAGCCTGGAAACACCATATATTTT. Encoded protein: CASSQGPQPGNTIYF.

This chain joins TRBV6-5 and TRBJ1-2, with 8 bases matching TRBD1. This CDR3 is 17 amino acids long. V lost 1 base to trimming and J lost 0 bases; unmatched junction nucleotides: 7. Looked up from germline, CDR1 is MNHEY and CDR2 is SVGAGI. CDR3 protein: CASSYWGAGGTNYGYTF. CDR3 DNA: TGTGCCAGCAGTTACTGGGGCGCAGGGGGCACTAACTATGGCTACACCTTC.

This clonotype was seen only a few times. This rearrangement joins TRBV29-1 to TRBJ2-1, with 9 bases fitting TRBD1. The CDR3 is made up of 14 amino acids. Germline V gene sequence: CDR1 SQVTM, CDR2 ANQGSEA. The ends lost 2 bases at V and 7 bases at J; junction bases unmatched: 6. The CDR3 here is CSVETGQGYNEQFF. For the CDR3, the DNA is TGCAGCGTTGAAACGGGACAGGGCTATAATGAGCAGTTCTTC.

CDR3 loop: CASSSPAGELFF. DNA of the CDR3: TGTGCCAGTAGTAGCCCCGCCGGGGAGCTGTTTTTT. J is TRBJ2-2 and V is TRBV19; D uncertain. Germline CDR1 and CDR2: LNHDA and SQIVND (reference sequence). Deletions cut 4 bases from V and 6 bases from J, with 6 bases between. The CDR3 is 12 amino acids.

The sample holds a few counts of this clonotype. The chain joins TRBV9 to TRBJ1-4; D possibly corresponds to TRBD1 (5 bases). The V gene's germline CDR1 is SGDLS and CDR2 YYNGEE. The V end was cut by 2 bases, the J end by 8 bases, with 13 bases between. The CDR3 length is 14 residues. In DNA form, the CDR3 reads TGTGCCAGCAGCGTTTCAGGGTATTCGGAAAAACTGTTTTTT. Its translation: CASSVSGYSEKLFF. Full variable domain (rest looked up from reference TRBV9 and TRBJ1-4): DSGVTQTPKHLITATGQRVTLRCSPRSGDLSVYWYQQSLDQGLQFLIQYYNGEERAKGNILERFSAQQFPDLHSELNLSSLELGDSALYFCASSVSGYSEKLFFGSGTQLSVL.

This clonotype was recorded a few times. The chain couples TRBV30 to TRBJ2-3; no definite D call. Per the germline V gene, CDR1 is GTSNPN and CDR2 is SVGIG (reference sequence). Trimming cost V 0 bases and J 6 bases, with 4 bases left between them. This CDR3 contains 11 residues. The CDR3 nucleotides are TGTGCCTGGAGTGTCCCGGATACGCAGTATTTT. This gives the protein CAWSVPDTQYF.

The CDR3 region is CASSPFVGPGTGELFF. The DNA of the CDR3 is TGTGCCAGCAGCCCGTTTGTGGGACCGGGCACCGGGGAGCTGTTTTTT. The gene calls are TRBV7-8 and TRBJ2-2; D possibly uses TRBD1 or TRBD2 (5 bases each). The germline V gene encodes CDR1 SGHVS and CDR2 FQNEAQ. The CDR3 runs 16 residues. The V and J ends lost 5 bases and 4 bases respectively, with 17 bases between them.

DNA of the CDR3: TGTGCCACCAGTCCGGGACAGTCATATGGCTACACCTTC. It yields the protein CATSPGQSYGYTF. The genes are TRBV24-1 and TRBJ1-2; 7 bases are shared with TRBD1. V lost 6 bases, J lost 5 bases, and 5 bases stayed unmatched. Looked up from germline, CDR1 is KGHDR and CDR2 is SFDVKD. This CDR3 has 13 residues.

This clonotype was detected a few times. CDR3 protein: CASSYGNEDEQFF. CDR3 nucleotides: TGTGCCAGCAGTTACGGAAACGAGGATGAGCAGTTCTTC. This chain uses TRBV6-5 with TRBJ2-1; D remains ambiguous. The CDR3 consists of 13 residues. Deletions cut 2 bases from V and 8 bases from J, with 10 bases between. Per germline, CDR1 MNHEY and CDR2 SVGAGI.

The V and J genes are TRBV9 and TRBJ1-5, with D maybe TRBD1 (5 bases). Germline V gene sequence: CDR1 SGDLS, CDR2 YYNGEE. Trimming removed 0 bases from V and 10 bases from J, with 14 bases in between. This CDR3 region has 14 residues. The CDR3 loop is CASSVDGGREPQHF. The CDR3, as DNA: TGTGCCAGCAGCGTAGACGGGGGGAGGGAACCCCAGCATTTT. The whole variable domain, remainder taken from reference TRBV9 and TRBJ1-5, is DSGVTQTPKHLITATGQRVTLRCSPRSGDLSVYWYQQSLDQGLQFLIQYYNGEERAKGNILERFSAQQFPDLHSELNLSSLELGDSALYFCASSVDGGREPQHFGDGTRLSIL.

The rearrangement joins TRBV7-9 to TRBJ2-1; D uncertain. The germline CDR1 and CDR2 sequences are SEHNR and FQNEAQ (reference sequence). Trimming pared 7 bases from V and 3 bases from J, leaving 10 bases between. The CDR3 has 13 residues. DNA for the CDR3: TGTGCCAGCACCCCCCCGGGCTACAATGAGCAGTTCTTC. Its protein product is CASTPPGYNEQFF. Based on the CDR3 plus reference TRBV7-9 and TRBJ2-1, the full variable domain is DTGVSQNPRHKITKRGQNVTFRCDPISEHNRLYWYRQTLGQGPEFLTYFQNEAQLEKSRLLSDRFSAERPKGSFSTLEIQRTEQGDSAMYLCASTPPGYNEQFFGPGTRLTVL.

V usage is TRBV7-3 and J usage is TRBJ2-2, with 8 bases lining up with TRBD2. The trim removed 5 bases at V and 5 bases at J, leaving 7 bases unmatched. Germline CDR1 reads SGHTA; CDR2 reads FQGTGA. The length of the CDR3 is 15 residues. DNA for the CDR3: TGTGCCAGCAGCATAGCGGGGAGGGAGACCGGGGAGCTGTTTTTT. Its protein product is CASSIAGRETGELFF.

This clonotype turned up a few times. Here the CDR3 DNA reads TGTGCCAGCGGTCAGGTTGGAACCGGGGAGCTGTTTTTT. The encoded protein is CASGQVGTGELFF. The chain couples TRBV7-9 to TRBJ2-2, with unresolved D. The CDR3 loop spans 13 amino acids. With 8 bases removed from V and 5 bases from J, the gap between germline ends came to 12 bases. CDR1 is SEHNR, CDR2 FQNEAQ, per germline (reference sequence).

As DNA, the CDR3 is TGTGCCAGCAGCGTAGGGAGTAGCGCAACCTACGAGCAGTACTTC. Its translation: CASSVGSSATYEQYF. This chain connects TRBV9 to TRBJ2-7, with D tentatively TRBD2 (5 bases). Germline CDR1 and CDR2: SGDLS and YYNGEE. The CDR3 loop spans 15 amino acids. V shed 0 bases and J shed 2 bases, with 12 bases lying between them.

The J gene is TRBJ2-1, the V gene TRBV12-5; 13 bases align to TRBD2. From germline, CDR1 is LGHNT and CDR2 FRNRAP. V shed 5 bases, J shed 4 bases, and the junction held 29 bases outside the gene matches. The CDR3 spans 24 residues. CDR3 sequence reads: CASGTFPRQAKATTSGRVYNEQFF. CDR3 DNA: TGTGCTAGTGGTACCTTCCCCCGACAGGCGAAGGCGACAACTAGCGGGAGGGTATACAATGAGCAGTTCTTC.

This clonotype was counted only a few times. The CDR3 region has the DNA TGTGCCAGCAGCCAAATAGGCTACGAGCAGTACTTC. Amino acids: CASSQIGYEQYF. The chain couples TRBV7-9 to TRBJ2-7; D unclear. Trimming left V 5 bases short and J 3 bases short, with 8 bases between. Germline V gene sequence: CDR1 SEHNR, CDR2 FQNEAQ (reference sequence). The CDR3 is 12 residues long.

This chain links TRBV4-3 with TRBJ1-2; 7 positions agree with TRBD1. Germline CDR1 and CDR2: LGHNA and YSLEER. CDR3 length: 15 residues. V gave up 5 bases and J gave up 0 bases; unmatched junction bases: 6. CDR3 loop: CASSLGTASNYGYTF. The CDR3 region has the DNA TGCGCCAGCAGCTTGGGGACAGCTTCTAACTATGGCTACACCTTC.